Listed below are T cell receptor beta chains from one sample, sequenced in a study of blood T cell repertoires in COVID-19. Measured with immunoSEQ multiplex PCR; TCRdb has only the in-frame clones, and not every one. The data contain fewer than 200,000 clones, around 87% of them seen just once; the ten biggest clones take up 2% to 3%. Specimen: peripheral blood. The receptors shown here come from a woman older than 75 with COVID-19, enrolled during active disease. The CDR3 runs from the conserved cysteine through the conserved F or W. D genes are given only for firm matches. Expanded clones get a size class; other rows say once, few or many, or leave the size out.

J | size | D | length | V | CDR3 | DNA
TRBJ2-7 | - | TRBD2 | 15 | TRBV28 | CASSSSSGRAGEQYF | TGTGCCAGCAGTTCGTCTAGCGGGAGGGCCGGGGAGCAGTACTTC
TRBJ2-7 | - | - | 14 | TRBV5-1 | CASSPVQGRDEQYF | TGCGCCAGCAGCCCGGTGCAGGGGAGGGACGAGCAGTACTTC
TRBJ1-5 | - | - | 15 | TRBV19 | CASSRGHRRDQPQHF | TGTGCCAGTAGTCGGGGCCACCGGAGGGATCAGCCCCAGCATTTT
TRBJ1-4 | - | - | 14 | TRBV7-8 | CASSPVGGWEKLFF | TGTGCCAGCAGCCCGGTGGGAGGGTGGGAAAAACTGTTTTTT
TRBJ1-2 | few | - | 15 | TRBV7-2 | CASSFSPQGWNGYTF | TGTGCCAGCAGCTTCTCACCACAGGGATGGAATGGCTACACCTTC
TRBJ2-1 | - | TRBD2 | 15 | TRBV7-3 | CASSSGGTTSNEQFF | TGTGCCAGCAGCTCGGGGGGGACTACATCCAATGAGCAGTTCTTC
TRBJ2-5 | few | TRBD1 | 15 | TRBV7-9 | CASSPRGQGTETQYF | TGTGCCAGCAGCCCCCGCGGACAGGGTACCGAGACCCAGTACTTC
TRBJ2-3 | - | - | 13 | TRBV2 | CASSEAVFSAQYF | TGTGCCAGCAGTGAAGCTGTCTTTTCGGCGCAGTATTTT
TRBJ1-1 | - | - | 18 | TRBV5-6 | CASGPYLQGSGTYTEAFF | TGTGCCAGCGGCCCGTATCTTCAGGGGTCGGGAACTTACACTGAAGCTTTCTTT
TRBJ1-1 | few | - | 11 | TRBV6-5 | CATEGNTEAFF | TGTGCCACGGAGGGGAACACTGAAGCTTTCTTT
TRBJ1-3 | once | - | 15 | TRBV3-1/TRBV3-2 | CASSQGLLSGNTIYF | TGTGCCAGCAGCCAGGGCCTCCTCTCTGGAAACACCATATATTTT
TRBJ2-3 | - | - | 17 | TRBV3-1/TRBV3-2 | CASSLRSPSVSRDTQYF | TGTGCCAGCAGCCTTCGGAGTCCTAGCGTATCGCGGGATACGCAGTATTTT
TRBJ2-1 | - | - | 14 | TRBV14 | CASSQAGIDNEQFF | TGTGCCAGCAGCCAAGCGGGGATCGACAATGAGCAGTTCTTC
TRBJ1-1 | - | - | 12 | TRBV28 | CATGWGDTEAFF | TGTGCCACAGGGTGGGGGGACACTGAAGCTTTCTTT
TRBJ1-1 | - | - | 14 | TRBV2 | CASSVESGGTEAFF | TGTGCCAGCAGTGTAGAATCGGGGGGGACTGAAGCTTTCTTT
TRBJ2-1 | - | TRBD2 | 17 | TRBV9 | CASSPQTSGSSYNEQFF | TGTGCCAGCAGCCCACAAACTAGCGGTAGCTCCTACAATGAGCAGTTCTTC
TRBJ1-1 | - | TRBD1 | 15 | TRBV6-2/TRBV6-3 | CASSSTWTGRSEAFF | TGTGCCAGCAGTTCTACTTGGACAGGGAGGTCTGAAGCTTTCTTT
TRBJ2-5 | - | TRBD2 | 16 | TRBV7-9 | CASSLVLAGGGETQYF | TGTGCCAGCAGCTTAGTTTTAGCGGGAGGAGGAGAGACCCAGTACTTC
TRBJ2-7 | - | - | 15 | TRBV7-2 | CASSSGRGSSYEQYF | TGTGCCAGCAGCTCTGGGCGGGGTAGCTCCTACGAGCAGTACTTC
TRBJ1-6 | - | - | 12 | TRBV28 | CASRILSSPLHF | TGTGCCAGCAGAATCCTGAGTTCACCCCTCCACTTT
TRBJ2-1 | - | TRBD2 | 17 | TRBV7-3 | CASSGTSGRAMYNEQFF | TGTGCCAGCAGCGGGACTAGCGGGAGGGCCATGTACAATGAGCAGTTCTTC
TRBJ1-2 | - | TRBD1 | 13 | TRBV12-3/TRBV12-4 | CASSATGEHGYTF | TGTGCCAGCAGTGCGACAGGGGAGCATGGCTACACCTTC
TRBJ1-1 | - | - | 15 | TRBV3-1/TRBV3-2 | CASSRKQVLSTEAFF | TGTGCCAGCAGTCGCAAGCAGGTTTTGAGCACTGAAGCTTTCTTT
TRBJ1-1 | once | - | 14 | TRBV4-3 | CASSQHGRNTEAFF | TGCGCCAGCAGCCAACATGGGAGGAACACTGAAGCTTTCTTT
TRBJ2-7 | few | TRBD1 | 11 | TRBV7-2 | CASSPDRGWYF | TGTGCCAGCAGCCCAGACAGGGGTTGGTACTTC
TRBJ2-7 | - | - | 13 | TRBV6-5 | CASSFGLTGEQYF | TGTGCCAGCAGTTTCGGTCTTACGGGCGAGCAGTACTTC
TRBJ1-2 | - | - | 12 | TRBV28 | CASWGQPYGYTF | TGTGCCAGTTGGGGGCAGCCCTATGGCTACACCTTC
TRBJ2-2 | - | - | 13 | TRBV29-1 | CSVTSSTTGELFF | TGCAGCGTGACTTCGAGCACAACCGGGGAGCTGTTTTTT
TRBJ1-6 | - | - | 16 | TRBV6-5 | CASSYGQSSYNSPLHF | TGTGCCAGCAGCTACGGACAGAGCTCCTATAATTCACCCCTCCACTTT
TRBJ2-3 | once | TRBD2 | 15 | TRBV7-3 | CASSLAGGGADTQYF | TGTGCCAGCAGCTTAGCGGGAGGGGGTGCAGATACGCAGTATTTT
TRBJ1-2 | - | TRBD1 | 16 | TRBV6-2/TRBV6-3 | CASSKGTGGFGYGYTF | TGTGCCAGCAGTAAAGGGACAGGGGGCTTCGGCTATGGCTACACCTTC
TRBJ2-7 | - | TRBD2 | 16 | TRBV4-1 | CASSQDSGLGPSEQYF | TGCGCCAGCAGCCAAGATTCGGGACTAGGACCCAGCGAGCAGTACTTC
TRBJ1-1 | - | - | 12 | TRBV14 | CASSQRPGVAFF | TGTGCCAGCAGCCAACGGCCAGGGGTAGCTTTCTTT
TRBJ1-4 | - | - | 13 | TRBV9 | CASSVGDGEKLFF | TGTGCCAGCAGCGTAGGAGACGGGGAAAAACTGTTTTTT
TRBJ2-3 | - | TRBD2 | 15 | TRBV5-1 | CASSPFSGRADTQYF | TGCGCCAGCAGTCCCTTTAGCGGGAGGGCAGATACGCAGTATTTT
TRBJ1-1 | - | TRBD1 | 14 | TRBV28 | CASREGTGNTEAFF | TGTGCCAGCAGGGAAGGGACAGGGAATACTGAAGCTTTCTTT
TRBJ1-5 | - | - | 12 | TRBV7-9 | CASSLASQPQHF | TGTGCCAGCAGCTTAGCGAGCCAGCCCCAGCATTTT
TRBJ2-5 | - | - | 15 | TRBV5-1 | CASSLAGEKRETQYF | TGCGCCAGCAGCTTGGCTGGGGAGAAAAGGGAGACCCAGTACTTC
TRBJ2-1 | - | TRBD2 | 17 | TRBV6-6 | CASSRSLLGTRGNEQFF | TGTGCCAGCAGTCGATCTCTACTCGGGACTAGAGGTAATGAGCAGTTCTTC
TRBJ2-4 | - | TRBD1 | 14 | TRBV18 | CASSPGQGTNIQYF | TGTGCCAGCTCCCCGGGACAGGGGACCAACATTCAGTACTTC
TRBJ2-5 | - | - | 14 | TRBV10-3 | CAISESEGQETQYF | TGTGCCATCAGTGAGTCGGAGGGCCAAGAGACCCAGTACTTC
TRBJ1-5 | - | TRBD1 | 15 | TRBV19 | CASVETGGFDQPQHF | TGTGCCAGTGTGGAGACAGGGGGCTTCGATCAGCCCCAGCATTTT
TRBJ2-7 | - | TRBD1 | 17 | TRBV7-3 | CASSHGLWDRSLYEQYF | TGTGCCAGCAGCCACGGACTCTGGGACAGGAGTCTCTACGAGCAGTACTTC
TRBJ1-5 | few | TRBD1 | 14 | TRBV28 | CASTRQGGNQPQHF | TGTGCCAGCACTAGACAGGGTGGCAATCAGCCCCAGCATTTT
TRBJ2-2 | once | - | 13 | TRBV4-2 | CASSQYAAGELFF | TGTGCCAGCAGCCAATATGCAGCCGGGGAGCTGTTTTTT
TRBJ2-1 | - | - | 15 | TRBV4-1 | CASSNNQGYGHEQFF | TGCGCCAGCAGCAACAACCAGGGGTATGGGCATGAGCAGTTCTTC
TRBJ2-2 | - | - | 11 | TRBV29-1 | CSVRDTGELFF | TGCAGCGTACGAGACACCGGGGAGCTGTTTTTT
TRBJ1-1 | few | - | 15 | TRBV19 | CASSRVLGGNTEAFF | TGTGCCAGTAGTAGGGTTCTTGGGGGCAACACTGAAGCTTTCTTT
TRBJ2-5 | - | - | 16 | TRBV5-8 | CASSLIRREDRETQYF | TGTGCCAGCAGCTTGATTCGTCGGGAGGACAGAGAGACCCAGTACTTC
TRBJ1-1 | - | - | 15 | TRBV5-1 | CASSLVAQLNTEAFF | TGCGCCAGCAGCTTGGTTGCACAGCTGAACACTGAAGCTTTCTTT